The present entry profiles one TCR beta chain with its context. Its antigen remains unknown. Clones were read by immunoSEQ multiplex PCR, and TCRdb kept only the in-frame ones, dropping some. This repertoire shows some 2.3 million clones, 85% to 95% found once; its top ten account for roughly 0.36%. The sample comes from a study of shared clonotypes between healthy human individuals. Across the study: The study drew on a couple of women and a few men aged 18 to 49 as donors. A donor's plate count was three for CD4 naive and three for CD4 memory; CD8 naive had two and CD8 memory one.

General study findings and limits: Sorted-subset samples were not fully sequenced, rarefaction indicated.

V lost 5 bases, J lost 11 bases, and 15 bases lay in between. Germline CDR1 SGHVS, CDR2 FNYEAQ. The CDR3 extends over 12 amino acids. Material for sequencing was naive CD4+ T cells from PBMCs. As to subset: CD45RA+ positively selected. The receptor's source is a man between 18 and 29 years old in good health. Some clones in this sample may be carry-over from other donors' samples. The rearrangement links TRBV7-6 to TRBJ2-5; TRBD1 is a possible D gene (6 bases). The CDR3 DNA reads as TGTGCCAGCAGCCAGAACCGGGACATACAGTACTTC. This translates into CASSQNRDIQYF.